The T cell receptor (beta chain) under discussion was sequenced for a study of T cells in Graves' hyperthyroidism and ophthalmopathy. Notes on this clonotype: One end of the junction is discordant with germline, which a read error may explain.

Regions amplified from RNA transcripts were the TCR beta CDR3 regions. First-round RT-PCR targeting the TCR CDR3 was performed with the HTBI primer set. TCRdb analysed the multiplex PCR reads with MiXCR anew, one entry per CDR3 protein. The sample has around 690,000 distinct CDR3 sequences, about 20% seen once. This CDR3 comprises 18 residues. CDR1 and CDR2 (germline): MNHEY, SMNVEV (reference sequence). This TCR derives from a man aged 25-45 years with Graves' ophthalmopathy. The sequencing input was blood. This sequence joins TRBV27 and TRBJ2-6; a possible D gene is TRBD2 (7 bases). The CDR3 DNA sequence: TGTGCCAGCACCCTTCGGGGGGCCCTAAACTCTGGGGCCAACGTCCCGACTTTC. Its protein is CASTLRGALNSGANVPTF.